These T cell receptor beta chains were read from a single sample in a study of beta chain features in type 1 diabetes. The protocol was immunoSEQ multiplex PCR, while the TCRdb copy is restricted to in-frame clones and leaves out a portion. The sample has about 400,000 clones; approximately 12% are singletons. Sequencing was done on a sample of naive CD4+ T cells from blood. These receptors all stem from a man between 18 and 35 years old in good health. The CDR3 runs from the conserved cysteine through the conserved F or W. Some rows mark clone size as missing; the rest say once, few, many or name a class of expanded clone.

TRBJ2-7 TRBV6-5 few CASRRTGSYEQYF
TRBJ2-6 TRBV5-1 few CASSLRTGDRANVLTF
TRBJ2-1 TRBV7-2 . CASSPGDPSYNEQFF
TRBJ2-7 TRBV13 few CASSLVQAYTYEQYF
TRBJ2-1 TRBV4-1 . CASSQPLAGGYDEQFF
TRBJ2-4 TRBV6-5 . CASSYDRSLAKNIQYF
TRBJ1-3 TRBV15 . CATSRGTGTGPLNSGNTIYF
TRBJ1-5 TRBV28 . CASSFPGTVYQPQHF
TRBJ2-5 TRBV7-3 . CASSPTGETQYF
TRBJ2-6 TRBV2 few CASKERFLSGANVLTF
TRBJ1-2 TRBV6-6 . CASSPRQGSGHGYTF